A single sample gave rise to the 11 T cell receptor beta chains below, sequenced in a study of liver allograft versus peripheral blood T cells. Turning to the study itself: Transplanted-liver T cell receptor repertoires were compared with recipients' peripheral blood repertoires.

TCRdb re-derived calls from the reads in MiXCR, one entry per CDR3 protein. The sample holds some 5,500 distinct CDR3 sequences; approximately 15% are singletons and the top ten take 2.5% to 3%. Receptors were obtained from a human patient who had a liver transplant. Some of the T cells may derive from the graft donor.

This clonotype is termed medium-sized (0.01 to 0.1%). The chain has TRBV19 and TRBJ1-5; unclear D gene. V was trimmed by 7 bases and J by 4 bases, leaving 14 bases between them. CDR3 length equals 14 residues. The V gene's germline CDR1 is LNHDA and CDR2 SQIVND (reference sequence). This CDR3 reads CASTRGRINQPQHF. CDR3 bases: TGTGCCAGTACCCGAGGGAGGATTAATCAGCCCCAGCATTTT. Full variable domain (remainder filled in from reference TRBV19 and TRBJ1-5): DGGITQSPKYLFRKEGQNVTLSCEQNLNHDAMYWYRQDPGQGLRLIYYSQIVNDFQKGDIAEGYSVSREKKESFPLTVTSAQKNPTAFYLCASTRGRINQPQHFGDGTRLSIL.

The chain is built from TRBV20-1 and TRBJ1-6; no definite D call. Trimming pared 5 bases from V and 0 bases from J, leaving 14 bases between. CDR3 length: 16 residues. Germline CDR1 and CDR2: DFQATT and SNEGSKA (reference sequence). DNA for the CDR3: TGCAGTGCTTGGGCGGTGGAGTACTCCTATAATTCACCCCTCCACTTT. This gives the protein CSAWAVEYSYNSPLHF.

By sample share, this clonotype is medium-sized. This CDR3 reads CASRLGQGSHEQYF. DNA for the CDR3: TGTGCCAGTAGATTGGGACAGGGGTCCCACGAGCAGTACTTC. V and J are TRBV19 and TRBJ2-7, with 10 bases matching TRBD1. CDR1 is LNHDA, CDR2 SQIVND, per germline (reference sequence). Trimming cost V 6 bases and J 5 bases; bases outside gene matches: 7. The CDR3 contains 14 residues.

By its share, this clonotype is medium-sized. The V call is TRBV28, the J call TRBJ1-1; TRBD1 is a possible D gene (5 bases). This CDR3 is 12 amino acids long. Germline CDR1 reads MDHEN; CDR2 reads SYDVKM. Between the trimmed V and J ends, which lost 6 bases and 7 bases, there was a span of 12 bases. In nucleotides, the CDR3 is TGTGCCAGCAGAAACAGGTTTGGTGAAGCTTTCTTT. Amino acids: CASRNRFGEAFF.

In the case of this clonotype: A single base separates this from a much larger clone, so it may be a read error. DNA for the CDR3: TGTGCCAGCAGCTCTGGGACCTATAGCTACACCTTC. Translating it yields CASSSGTYSYTF. The V gene is TRBV5-6, the J gene TRBJ1-2; maybe TRBD1 (5 bases). This CDR3 has 12 residues. CDR1 SGHDT and CDR2 YYEEEE come from the germline V gene. Filled out from reference TRBV5-6 and TRBJ1-2, the complete variable domain reads DAGVTQSPTHLIKTRGQQVTLRCSPKSGHDTVSWYQQALGQGPQFIFQYYEEEERQRGNFPDRFSGHQFPNYSSELNVNALLLGDSALYLCASSSGTYSYTFGSGTRLTVV.

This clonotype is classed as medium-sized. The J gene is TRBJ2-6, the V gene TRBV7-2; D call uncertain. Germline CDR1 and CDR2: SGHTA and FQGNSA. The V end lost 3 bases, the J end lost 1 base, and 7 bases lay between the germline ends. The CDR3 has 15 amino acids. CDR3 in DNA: TGTGCCAGCAGCTTGGATCTATCTGGGGCCAACGTCCTGACTTTC. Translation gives CASSLDLSGANVLTF.

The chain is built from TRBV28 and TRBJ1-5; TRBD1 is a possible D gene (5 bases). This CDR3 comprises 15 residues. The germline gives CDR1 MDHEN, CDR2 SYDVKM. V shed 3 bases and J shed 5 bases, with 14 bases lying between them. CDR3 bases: TGTGCCAGCAGTTTCGGGACCCCGGAGGATCAGCCCCAGCATTTT. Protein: CASSFGTPEDQPQHF.

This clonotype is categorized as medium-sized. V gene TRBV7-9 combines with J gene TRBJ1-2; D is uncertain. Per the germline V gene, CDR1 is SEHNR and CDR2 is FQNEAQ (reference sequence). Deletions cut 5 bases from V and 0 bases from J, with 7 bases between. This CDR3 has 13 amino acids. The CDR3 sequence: CASSLSTNYGYTF. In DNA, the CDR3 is TGTGCCAGCAGCCTGTCAACTAACTATGGCTACACCTTC.

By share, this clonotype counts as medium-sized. The DNA for the CDR3 is TGTGCCAGCAGTCCTTGGTCCTACGAGCAGTACTTC. Its protein is CASSPWSYEQYF. This chain connects TRBV6-2 or TRBV6-3 to TRBJ2-7; D gene ambiguous. This CDR3 contains 12 residues. CDR1 and CDR2 (germline): MNHEY, SVGEGT. V was pared by 5 bases and J by 1 base, with 6 bases between.

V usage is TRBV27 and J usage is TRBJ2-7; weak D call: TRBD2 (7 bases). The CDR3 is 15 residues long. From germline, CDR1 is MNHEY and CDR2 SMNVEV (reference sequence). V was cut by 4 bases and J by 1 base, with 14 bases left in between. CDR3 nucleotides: TGTGCCAGCAGTTACGGGGGGCGTCCTTCCTACGAGCAGTACTTC. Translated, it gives CASSYGGRPSYEQYF.

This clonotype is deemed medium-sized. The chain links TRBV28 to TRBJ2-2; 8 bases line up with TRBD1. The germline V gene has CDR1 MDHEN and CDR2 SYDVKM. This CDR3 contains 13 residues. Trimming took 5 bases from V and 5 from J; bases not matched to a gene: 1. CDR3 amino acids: CASSRQGTGELFF. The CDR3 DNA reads TGTGCCAGCAGTCGACAGGGGACCGGGGAGCTGTTTTTT.